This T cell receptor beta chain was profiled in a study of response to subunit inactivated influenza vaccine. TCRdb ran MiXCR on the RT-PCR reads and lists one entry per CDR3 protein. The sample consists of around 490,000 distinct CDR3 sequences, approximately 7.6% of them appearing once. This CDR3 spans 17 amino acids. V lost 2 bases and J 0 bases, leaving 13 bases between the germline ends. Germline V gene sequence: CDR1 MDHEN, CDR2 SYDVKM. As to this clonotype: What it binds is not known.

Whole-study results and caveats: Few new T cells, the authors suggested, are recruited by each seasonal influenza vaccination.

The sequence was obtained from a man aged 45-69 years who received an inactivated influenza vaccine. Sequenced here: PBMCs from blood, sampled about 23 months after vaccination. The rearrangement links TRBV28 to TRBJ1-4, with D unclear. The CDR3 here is CASSLLALVATNEKLFF. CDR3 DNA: TGTGCCAGCAGTTTACTTGCCCTGGTAGCAACTAATGAAAAACTGTTTTTT.